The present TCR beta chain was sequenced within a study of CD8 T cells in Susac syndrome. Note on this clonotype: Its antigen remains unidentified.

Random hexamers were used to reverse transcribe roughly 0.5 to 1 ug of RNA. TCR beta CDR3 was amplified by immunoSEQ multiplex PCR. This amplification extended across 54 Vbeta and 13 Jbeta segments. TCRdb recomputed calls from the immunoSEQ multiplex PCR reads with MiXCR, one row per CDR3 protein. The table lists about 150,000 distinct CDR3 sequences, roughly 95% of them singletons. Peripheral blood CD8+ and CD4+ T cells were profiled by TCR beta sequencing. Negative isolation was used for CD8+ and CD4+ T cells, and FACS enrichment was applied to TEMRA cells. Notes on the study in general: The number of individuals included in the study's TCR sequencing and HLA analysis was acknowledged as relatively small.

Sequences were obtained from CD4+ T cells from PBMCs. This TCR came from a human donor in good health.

CDR3 coding DNA: TGCAGTGCTAGCAGGAGCGCCGAGCTGGGCACAGATACGCAGTATTTT. Encoded protein: CSASRSAELGTDTQYF. This chain uses TRBV20-1 with TRBJ2-3; D is unresolved. The CDR3 consists of 16 residues. V gave up 3 bases and J gave up 1 base, with 17 bases separating them. The germline CDR1 and CDR2 sequences are DFQATT and SNEGSKA (reference sequence).